One and the same sample provided the 9 T cell receptor beta chains below, sequenced in a study of blood T cell repertoires in COVID-19. Some clones are missing from TCRdb's copy, which holds only in-frame ones; the method was immunoSEQ multiplex PCR. The sample lists 50,000 to 65,000 clones, just under 95% occurring once. Sample: peripheral blood. The source is a human donor in a cohort sampled during active COVID-19.

The chain combines TRBV6-6 with TRBJ2-7, with 9 bases lining up with TRBD2. The CDR3 runs to 15 residues. V lost 2 bases, J lost 1 base, and 3 bases stayed unmatched. CDR1 and CDR2 (germline): MNHNY, SVGAGI (reference sequence). The CDR3 DNA follows: TGTGCCAGCAGTTACGGCGGGGGGGATTCCTACGAGCAGTACTTC. It specifies CASSYGGGDSYEQYF.

V and J are TRBV5-5 and TRBJ1-2, with TRBD1 as a possible D gene (5 bases). Between the trimmed V and J ends, which lost 1 base and 8 bases, there was a span of 15 bases. The CDR3 is 14 residues long. Germline V CDR1 and CDR2: SGHKS, YYEKEE (reference sequence). CDR3 residues: CASSLMQGVEGYTF. As DNA, the CDR3 is TGTGCCAGCAGCTTGATGCAGGGTGTCGAAGGCTACACCTTC.

Here the CDR3 reads CASFRTGSYEQYF. In DNA, the CDR3 is TGTGCCAGCTTCCGGACAGGTAGCTACGAGCAGTACTTC. The chain links TRBV12-3 or TRBV12-4 to TRBJ2-7; 7 positions match TRBD1. This CDR3 has 13 residues. Trimming cost V 8 bases and J 3 bases; bases outside gene matches: 7.

This clone was recorded only once. V and J are TRBV7-2 and TRBJ2-2; the match to TRBD2 covers 11 bases. CDR3 length: 15 amino acids. J was trimmed by 7 bases and V by 5 bases; bases with no gene match: 6. Germline V lookup: CDR1 SGHTA, CDR2 FQGNSA. CDR3 amino acids: CASSLSGGAIGELFF. Written as DNA, the CDR3 is TGTGCCAGCAGCCTTAGCGGGGGGGCTATCGGGGAGCTGTTTTTT.

V gene TRBV7-9 combines with J gene TRBJ2-6; D is perhaps TRBD2 (7 bases). The ends were cut back, 7 bases at V and 1 base at J, with 26 bases in the middle. The germline V gene encodes CDR1 SEHNR and CDR2 FQNEAQ (reference sequence). The CDR3 extends over 20 amino acids. In DNA, the CDR3 is TGTGCCAGCACCCACTCCCGGGCCGGGGGGCGTTCTTCTGGGGCCAACGTCCTGACTTTC. Its protein is CASTHSRAGGRSSGANVLTF.

This chain connects TRBV7-6 to TRBJ1-6; 7 bases agree with TRBD1. The CDR3 loop spans 18 amino acids. V gave up 4 bases and J gave up 0 bases; unmatched junction bases: 9. Looked up from germline, CDR1 is SGHVS and CDR2 is FNYEAQ. The CDR3 DNA reads TGTGCCAGCAGCTATAGGACAGGCCCGCGCTCCTATAATTCACCCCTCCACTTT. Amino acids: CASSYRTGPRSYNSPLHF.

This clone appeared a single time. The CDR3 region has the DNA TGTGCCAGTAGTCCCCCGTCGGGACTAGTGTTCCGGGGTTGGACCGGGGAGCTGTTTTTT. Translation: CASSPPSGLVFRGWTGELFF. This chain uses TRBV19 with TRBJ2-2, with TRBD2 matching 8 bases. Germline V gives CDR1 LNHDA, CDR2 SQIVND (reference sequence). J lost 5 bases, V lost 5 bases, and 22 bases had no gene match. The CDR3 has 20 residues.

The rearrangement links TRBV21-1 to TRBJ1-1; the table calls TRBD1, which could not be checked here. TRBV21-1 is assigned pseudogene status. The CDR3 loop spans 16 amino acids. The CDR3 here is CASTVGTGGFRAEAFF. The DNA for the CDR3 is TGTGCCAGCACGGTAGGGACAGGGGGCTTTCGCGCTGAAGCTTTCTTT.

The chain links TRBV18 to TRBJ1-4; D is undetermined. The length of the CDR3 is 14 residues. Looked up from germline, CDR1 is KGHSH and CDR2 is LQKENI. Trimming cost V 3 bases and J 4 bases, with 9 bases left between them. The CDR3, as DNA: TGTGCCAGCTCACCGGGCACAGTTAATGAAAAACTGTTTTTT. Amino acids: CASSPGTVNEKLFF.